The sequence of this TCR beta chain was determined in a study of cytomegalovirus exposure and HLA in healthy donors. Concerning this clone: The antigen is unknown.

The CDR3 sequence is 14 residues long. V lost 4 bases to trimming and J lost 1 base, with 13 bases between them. Germline values: CDR1 SQVTM, CDR2 ANQGSEA. Broader study findings: TCR beta sequences numbering around 15,000 were associated with HLA alleles at 0.05 false discovery rate in a later analysis. In an earlier analysis, productive rearrangement rates for most beta V segments clustered near 87% or 30%. The majority of TCR sequences were rare, yet some public TCRs appeared in many donors.

Both 60 Vbeta primers and 13 Jbeta primers went into the PCR. This table comes from immunoSEQ multiplex PCR, and its TCRdb copy is limited to in-frame clones, with some not included. Of 85,000 to 95,000 clones listed, approximately 69% are singletons. This receptor was identified in a man aged 25 to 40 in good health and CMV-seropositive. The rearrangement links TRBV29-1 to TRBJ1-1; perhaps TRBD1 as D (5 bases). The source material was PBMCs. DNA for the CDR3: TGCAGCGTTGGGTCAGGGCAAAGGAACACTGAAGCTTTCTTT. Translating it yields CSVGSGQRNTEAFF.